This entry concerns a single TCR beta chain. These data belong to a study of blood T cell repertoires in COVID-19. Study information: Both acute and convalescent COVID-19 samples were obtained from the United States, Italy and Spain.

The protocol was immunoSEQ multiplex PCR, while the TCRdb copy is restricted to in-frame clones and leaves out a portion. The sample carries about half a million clones, approximately 89% recorded once. The CDR3 has 13 amino acids. V gave up 3 bases and J gave up 2 bases, with 10 bases separating them. Germline CDR1 DFQATT, CDR2 SNEGSKA (reference sequence). Seattle patient enrollment occurred during active infection, with longitudinal follow-up thereafter. The source material was peripheral blood. The sequence was obtained from a man between 18 and 29 years old with COVID-19, enrolled during active disease. V and J are TRBV20-1 and TRBJ1-1, with D unclear. In DNA form, the CDR3 reads TGCAGTGCTAGTTCTGGGCACAACACTGAAGCTTTCTTT. Translated, it gives CSASSGHNTEAFF.